Shown below are 22 T cell receptor beta chains from a single sample sequenced in a study of shared clonotypes between healthy human individuals. The assay was immunoSEQ multiplex PCR, and TCRdb's table has in-frame clones only and misses some. The data show 2 million or so clones, about 94% seen once. The naive CD8 population came from CD45RO-negative cells selected for CCR7, without terminally differentiated effector memory CD45RA+ cells. Sequencing was performed on naive CD8+ T cells sorted from blood. The receptors stem from a man between 18 and 35 years old in good health.

Points on this clone: The sample holds other DNA sequences that translate to the same CDR3. The V call is TRBV13, the J call TRBJ2-2, with D unresolved. The ends were cut back, 3 bases at V and 6 bases at J, with 8 bases in the middle. Germline V gene data show CDR1 as PRHDT and CDR2 as FYEKMQ (reference sequence). This CDR3 is built from 13 residues. CDR3 DNA: TGTGCCAGCAGCTTGGGTAGGGCCGGGGAGCTGTTTTTT. Amino acids: CASSLGRAGELFF.

This clone was seen only once. This sequence joins TRBV27 and TRBJ1-5; no firm D call. Trimming stripped 5 bases from V and 10 bases from J, with 18 bases between. Germline CDR1 MNHEY, CDR2 SMNVEV (reference sequence). CDR3 length equals 14 residues. The CDR3 region has the DNA TGTGCCAGCAGTCCGACGGACGGGATGGGACCCCAGCATTTT. Amino acid sequence: CASSPTDGMGPQHF.

The chain combines TRBV9 with TRBJ1-2, with 8 bases that match TRBD1. V dropped 2 bases and J dropped 4; count of bases not matched to a gene: 7. CDR1 SGDLS and CDR2 YYNGEE come from the germline V gene. This CDR3 region has 15 residues. The CDR3 here is CASSVTGDGSYGYTF. CDR3 DNA sequence: TGTGCCAGCAGCGTGACAGGGGACGGGAGCTATGGCTACACCTTC.

The genes are TRBV7-6 and TRBJ2-5; 8 bases map to TRBD2. Germline V lookup: CDR1 SGHVS, CDR2 FNYEAQ. With 1 base clipped from V and 2 bases from J, the junction kept 9 bases outside the gene matches. The CDR3 extends over 17 amino acids. The DNA for the CDR3 is TGTGCCAGCAGCTTAGAATCGGGAGGGCTTGGGCAAGAGACCCAGTACTTC. The encoded protein is CASSLESGGLGQETQYF.

The rearrangement links TRBV29-1 to TRBJ1-4; tentatively, D is TRBD1 (6 bases). V lost 6 bases to trimming and J lost 3 bases, with 11 bases between them. Germline V lookup: CDR1 SQVTM, CDR2 ANQGSEA. The CDR3 extends over 13 amino acids. The chain's CDR3 is CSVGDNPNEKLFF. The DNA of the CDR3 is TGCAGCGTGGGGGACAACCCTAATGAAAAACTGTTTTTT.

This chain joins TRBV4-3 and TRBJ2-7; 7 nucleotides match TRBD1. V shed 2 bases, J shed 5 bases, and the junction held 3 bases outside the gene matches. CDR3 length equals 13 residues. Germline V CDR1 and CDR2: LGHNA, YSLEER. This chain's CDR3 is CASSQTGVDEQYF. For the CDR3, the DNA is TGCGCCAGCAGCCAAACAGGGGTCGACGAGCAGTACTTC.

The J gene is TRBJ2-3, the V gene TRBV7-2; D is unclear. Germline values: CDR1 SGHTA, CDR2 FQGNSA. This CDR3 has 15 amino acids. Trimming took off 1 base at V and 2 bases at J, with 10 bases between the two ends. CDR3 region: CASSLGTTYTDTQYF. The CDR3 DNA reads as TGTGCCAGCAGCTTAGGCACTACCTACACAGATACGCAGTATTTT.

V usage is TRBV7-9 and J usage is TRBJ1-1; tentative D call: TRBD1 (6 bases). The CDR3 covers 13 residues. The V gene's germline CDR1 is SEHNR and CDR2 FQNEAQ (reference sequence). Trimming pared 3 bases from V and 5 bases from J, leaving 10 bases between. The chain's CDR3 is CASSFPGATEAFF. CDR3 coding DNA: TGTGCCAGCAGCTTCCCAGGGGCTACTGAAGCTTTCTTT.

This chain joins TRBV9 and TRBJ2-5; the D is unclear. The CDR3 is 16 residues long. Between the trimmed V and J ends, which lost 4 bases and 1 base, there was a span of 17 bases. CDR1 SGDLS and CDR2 YYNGEE come from the germline V gene. In DNA, the CDR3 is TGTGCCAGCAGCCCCAACTACATGGAGCTCCAAGAGACCCAGTACTTC. It specifies CASSPNYMELQETQYF.

The CDR3 here is CASSLETYNEQFF. The CDR3 coding sequence is TGTGCCAGCAGCTTAGAAACTTACAATGAGCAGTTCTTC. V gene TRBV11-3 combines with J gene TRBJ2-1; unclear D gene. This CDR3 contains 13 residues. Germline CDR1 SGHNT, CDR2 YENEEA. Between the trimmed V and J ends, which lost 0 bases and 4 bases, there was a span of 4 bases.

The chain is built from TRBV11-2 and TRBJ2-7, with a weak D call TRBD2 (5 bases). The CDR3 runs 15 residues. The V gene lost 5 bases and the J gene lost 6 bases, with 20 bases spanning the gap. Per the germline V gene, CDR1 is SGHAT and CDR2 is FQNNGV. CDR3 protein: CASSILLGMPLEQYF. CDR3 coding DNA: TGTGCCAGCAGCATCCTCCTCGGGATGCCGCTCGAGCAGTACTTC.

The CDR3 DNA follows: TGTGCCAGCAGTGGACGACTAGCGGGATTGACAGATACGCAGTATTTT. It specifies CASSGRLAGLTDTQYF. The chain uses TRBV6-1 and TRBJ2-3; TRBD2 agrees at 11 bases. The CDR3 runs to 16 residues. Germline V gene sequence: CDR1 MNHNS, CDR2 SASEGT. V was clipped by 4 bases and J by 3 bases; unmatched bases: 6.

This sequence joins TRBV18 and TRBJ1-2; D is undetermined. The CDR3 runs 13 residues. V was shortened by 4 bases and J by 2 bases, with 8 bases between the two germline ends. Germline V gives CDR1 KGHSH, CDR2 LQKENI. The CDR3 coding sequence is TGTGCCAGCTCACAACCGGGAAACTATGGCTACACCTTC. Amino acid sequence: CASSQPGNYGYTF.

The chain links TRBV9 to TRBJ2-1, with 10 bases matching TRBD1. The CDR3 covers 16 residues. Germline CDR1 is SGDLS and CDR2 is YYNGEE. Trimming took 0 bases from V and 3 from J; bases not matched to a gene: 3. The CDR3: CASSVGDRGYYNEQFF. DNA for the CDR3: TGTGCCAGCAGCGTAGGGGACAGGGGATACTACAATGAGCAGTTCTTC.

This rearrangement joins TRBV5-1 to TRBJ2-1; D possibly corresponds to TRBD2 (7 bases). Trimming removed 3 bases at V and 9 bases at J, with 16 bases between. The CDR3 runs 14 residues. The germline V gene has CDR1 SGHRS and CDR2 YFSETQ. Here the CDR3 DNA reads TGCGCCAGCAGCTCCGAGGGGGGGGTCGGTGAGCAGTTCTTC. Protein sequence: CASSSEGGVGEQFF.

V gene TRBV13 combines with J gene TRBJ2-1; TRBD1 might be the D (7 bases). Germline V gene data show CDR1 as PRHDT and CDR2 as FYEKMQ (reference sequence). The V end was cut by 0 bases, the J end by 9 bases, with 18 bases between. CDR3 length equals 16 residues. CDR3: CASSLGGGRQGAEQFF. CDR3 coding DNA: TGTGCCAGCAGCTTAGGCGGAGGGAGACAGGGCGCTGAGCAGTTCTTC.

This chain connects TRBV10-3 to TRBJ2-7; 10 bases line up with TRBD1. This CDR3 spans 14 amino acids. V lost 4 bases, J lost 4 bases, and 4 bases stayed unmatched. In germline, CDR1 is ENHRY, CDR2 SYGVKD. The CDR3 nucleotides are TGTGCCATCAGTGCCCCGGGACAGGGGTACGAGCAGTACTTC. Protein product: CAISAPGQGYEQYF.

V is TRBV4-1 and J is TRBJ1-1; D may be TRBD1 (5 bases). Germline loops: CDR1 MGHRA, CDR2 YSYEKL. CDR3 length: 17 amino acids. Trimming removed 0 bases from V and 3 bases from J, with 17 bases in between. For the CDR3, the DNA is TGCGCCAGCAGCCAAGATCTGGCAGGGTGGTTAGACACTGAAGCTTTCTTT. Its translation: CASSQDLAGWLDTEAFF.

The CDR3 DNA is TGTGCCAGCAGATCCACAGGGGGCAGGTATCAGCCCCAGCATTTT. This encodes CASRSTGGRYQPQHF. V and J are TRBV6-1 and TRBJ1-5; the match to TRBD1 covers 9 bases. Trimming removed 6 bases from V and 5 bases from J; junction bases left unmatched: 8. Germline CDR1 reads MNHNS; CDR2 reads SASEGT. This CDR3 has 15 residues.

The rearrangement uses TRBV7-5 and TRBJ2-7; TRBD1, the table's D call, was not compared with the DNA. TRBV7-5 has pseudogene status. The CDR3 runs 14 residues. The CDR3 sequence is CARSSGQGGYEQYF. CDR3 bases: TGTGCCAGAAGCTCCGGACAGGGGGGCTACGAGCAGTACTTC.

J is TRBJ2-7 and V is TRBV29-1, with D perhaps given as TRBD1 or TRBD2 (5 bases each). This CDR3 is 14 amino acids long. Trimming removed 5 bases from V and 0 bases from J, with 14 bases in between. Per germline, CDR1 SQVTM and CDR2 ANQGSEA. The CDR3 protein is CSVLRDGSSYEQYF. The CDR3 nucleotides are TGCAGCGTTCTCCGGGACGGCAGCTCCTACGAGCAGTACTTC.

This clone was recorded once. The chain combines TRBV5-4 with TRBJ1-1; no clear D. This CDR3 is built from 14 residues. Germline-derived CDR1 and CDR2 are SGHNT and YYREEE (reference sequence). The V and J ends lost 4 bases and 3 bases respectively, with 13 bases between them. The CDR3 sequence: CASSPPIGDTEAFF. CDR3 nucleotides: TGTGCCAGCAGCCCACCCATCGGGGACACTGAAGCTTTCTTT.